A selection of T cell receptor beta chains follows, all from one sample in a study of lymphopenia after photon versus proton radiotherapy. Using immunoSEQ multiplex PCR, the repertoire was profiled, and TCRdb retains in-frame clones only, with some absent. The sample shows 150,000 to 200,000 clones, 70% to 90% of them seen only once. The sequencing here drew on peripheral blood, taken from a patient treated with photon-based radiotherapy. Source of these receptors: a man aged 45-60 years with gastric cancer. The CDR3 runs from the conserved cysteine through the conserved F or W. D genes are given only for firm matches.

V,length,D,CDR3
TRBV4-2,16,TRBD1,CASSPTGQESNYGYTF
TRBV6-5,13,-,CASSYSFGGELFF
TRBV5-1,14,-,CASSLGRIGYEQYF
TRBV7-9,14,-,CASSSLATNEKLFF
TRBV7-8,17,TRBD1,CASSWGDRGGAGNTIYF
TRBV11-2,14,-,CASSLDVPLQSYTF
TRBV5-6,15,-,CASSFVGQGQETQYF
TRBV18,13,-,CASSPDGGYGYTF
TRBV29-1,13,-,CSVVGQLKNIQYF
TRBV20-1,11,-,CSARGTDEQYF
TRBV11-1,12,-,CASSRSYNEQFF
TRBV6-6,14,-,CAARRTTRNTEAFF
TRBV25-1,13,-,CASRATVGEKLFF
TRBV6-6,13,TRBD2,CASTLAGQETQYF
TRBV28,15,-,CASSPPRGTNYEQYF
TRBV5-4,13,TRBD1,CAAKIRGRTEAFF
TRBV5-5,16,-,CASSLTTQGAGNTIYF
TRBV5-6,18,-,CASSTTGFRDSGANVLTF
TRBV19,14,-,CASRLWAGTGELFF
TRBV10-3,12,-,CAISESKTGYTF
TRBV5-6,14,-,CASSLVQRNAEAFF
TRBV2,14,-,CASSELGMGDTQYF
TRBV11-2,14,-,CASSPGLNTGELFF
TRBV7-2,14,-,CASSLTGRAGELFF
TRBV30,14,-,CAWSGGRFDNEQFF
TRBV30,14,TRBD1,CAWGIGTGDYEQYF
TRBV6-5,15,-,CASSYIQQPSYEQYF
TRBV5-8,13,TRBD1,CASSTYRGNGYTF
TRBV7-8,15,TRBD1,CASSLGQGTNYGYTF
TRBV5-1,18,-,CASSLAFLGVATNEKLFF
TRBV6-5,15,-,CASSYSKQASSGYTF
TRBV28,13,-,CASSPRGADTQYF
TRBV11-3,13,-,CASSSQDQETQYF
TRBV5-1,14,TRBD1,CASSVRQGNTEAFF
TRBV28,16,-,CASSLHLANLNTEAFF
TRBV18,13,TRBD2,CASSPGLSYEQYF
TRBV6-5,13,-,CASSYVQHQPQHF
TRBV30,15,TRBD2,CAWTLTSVSYNEQFF
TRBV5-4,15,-,CASSLARTAQETQYF
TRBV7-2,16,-,CASSGVAGAAQETQYF
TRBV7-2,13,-,CVALRGGADTQYF
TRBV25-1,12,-,CASSGTYTEAFF
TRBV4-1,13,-,CASSQGFTDTQYF
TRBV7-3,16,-,CASSSTGLRSYNEQFF
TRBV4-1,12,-,CASSLNDRGYTF
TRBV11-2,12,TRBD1,CASRDRGSEQYF
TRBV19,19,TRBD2,CASSLPRAGGPRGVKEQFF
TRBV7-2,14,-,CASSLEAIGFGYTF
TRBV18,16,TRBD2,CASSPPPGLVTGELFF
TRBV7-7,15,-,CASSPDPQKAGELFF
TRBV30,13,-,CAWSGALRDTQYF